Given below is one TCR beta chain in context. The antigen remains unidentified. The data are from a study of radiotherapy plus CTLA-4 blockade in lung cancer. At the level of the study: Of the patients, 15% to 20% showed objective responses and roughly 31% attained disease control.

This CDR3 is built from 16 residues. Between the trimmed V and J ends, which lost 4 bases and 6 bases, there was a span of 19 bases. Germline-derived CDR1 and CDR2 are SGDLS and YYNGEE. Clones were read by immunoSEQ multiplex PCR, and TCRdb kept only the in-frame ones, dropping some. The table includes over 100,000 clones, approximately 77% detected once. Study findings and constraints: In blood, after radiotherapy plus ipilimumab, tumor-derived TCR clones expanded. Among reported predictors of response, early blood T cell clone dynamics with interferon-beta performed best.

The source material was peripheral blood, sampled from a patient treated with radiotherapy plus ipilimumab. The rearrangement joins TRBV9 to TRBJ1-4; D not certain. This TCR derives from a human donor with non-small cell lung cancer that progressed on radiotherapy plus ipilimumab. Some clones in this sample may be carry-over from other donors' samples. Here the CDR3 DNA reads TGTGCCAGCAGCTCCAGTGCGGGAACCGGGTATGAAAAACTGTTTTTT. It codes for CASSSSAGTGYEKLFF.